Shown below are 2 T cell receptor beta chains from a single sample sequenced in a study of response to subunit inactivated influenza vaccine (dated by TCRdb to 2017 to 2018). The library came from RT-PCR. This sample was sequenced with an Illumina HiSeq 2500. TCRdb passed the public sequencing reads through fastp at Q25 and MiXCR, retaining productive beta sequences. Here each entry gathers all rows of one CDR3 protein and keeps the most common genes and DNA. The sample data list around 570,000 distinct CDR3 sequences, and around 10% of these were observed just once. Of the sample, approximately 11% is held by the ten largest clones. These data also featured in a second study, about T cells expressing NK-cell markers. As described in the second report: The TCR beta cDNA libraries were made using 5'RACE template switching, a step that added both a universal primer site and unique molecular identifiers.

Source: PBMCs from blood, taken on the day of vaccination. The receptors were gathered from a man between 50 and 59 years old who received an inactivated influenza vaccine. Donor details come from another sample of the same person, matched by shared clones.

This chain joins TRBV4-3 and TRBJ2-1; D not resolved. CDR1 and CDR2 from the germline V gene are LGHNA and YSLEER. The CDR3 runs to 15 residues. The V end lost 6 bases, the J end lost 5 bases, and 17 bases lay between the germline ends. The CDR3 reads CASSHTRGGNNEQFF. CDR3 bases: TGCGCCAGCAGTCATACAAGAGGCGGAAACAATGAGCAGTTCTTC.

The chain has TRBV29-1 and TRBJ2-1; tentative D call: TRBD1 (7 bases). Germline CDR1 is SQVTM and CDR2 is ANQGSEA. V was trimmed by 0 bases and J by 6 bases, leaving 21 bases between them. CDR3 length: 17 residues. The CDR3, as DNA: TGCAGCGTTGAAGATACTGTATGGCAGGGGGGTGCCAATGAGCAGTTCTTC. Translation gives CSVEDTVWQGGANEQFF.